One sample yielded the 8 T cell receptor beta chains listed below, sequenced in a study of Graves' ophthalmopathy and Graves' hyperthyroidism. Amplifying from RNA transcripts, the study obtained TCR beta CDR3 regions. The authors performed first-round RT-PCR with HTBI primers and then a second-round multiplex PCR. TCRdb re-called the multiplex PCR reads through MiXCR, storing one row per CDR3 protein. The sample has tens of thousands of distinct CDR3 sequences, about half seen once; the top ten hold 4.7%. The sequencing sample was made of peripheral blood. These TCRs come from an adult woman with Graves' ophthalmopathy.

This clonotype was detected many times. This rearrangement joins TRBV2 to TRBJ2-5; 7 bases agree with TRBD1. The CDR3 contains 14 residues. Germline V lookup: CDR1 SNHLY, CDR2 FYNNEI. With V trimmed by 6 bases and J by 4 bases, 8 bases remained unmatched. The CDR3 bases are TGTGCCAGCAGGGGAGCAGGGGGTGGAGAGACCCAGTACTTC. It encodes CASRGAGGGETQYF.

In its sample, this clonotype ranks as medium-sized. This sequence joins TRBV6-4 and TRBJ2-3; no clear D gene. The germline V and J ends were trimmed by 0 bases and 0 bases, with 4 bases remaining between them. The CDR3 length is 14 residues. In germline, CDR1 is MRHNA, CDR2 SNTAGT. The CDR3 DNA is TGTGCCAGCAGTGACTCGGACAGCACAGATACGCAGTATTTT. Its protein product is CASSDSDSTDTQYF.

A note on this clonotype: The DNA is left out, because the CDR3 cannot be placed on it with certainty; the CDR3 is given as TCRdb lists it. The chain combines TRBV11-1 with TRBJ2-7; the table names TRBD1, a call not compared with the DNA. CDR1 and CDR2 (germline): SGHAT, FQDESV (reference sequence). The CDR3 length is 19 residues, termini included. This CDR3 is CASSFYICSVGTGEYEQYF.

Remarks on this clonotype: A read error may produce the germline difference seen at one junction end. CDR3 residues: CAGSLSQGDYSYTF. As DNA, the CDR3 is TGTGCCGGCAGCTTGTCGCAGGGGGACTATAGCTACACCTTC. J is TRBJ1-2 and V is TRBV5-4; TRBD1 matches at 7 bases. Germline V gene data show CDR1 as SGHNT and CDR2 as YYREEE (reference sequence). This CDR3 region has 14 residues.

This clonotype was recorded at least ten times. This clone may be a read error of a much larger clone one base away. The rearrangement links TRBV11-2 to TRBJ2-1; 10 bases line up with TRBD2. The trim removed 5 bases at V and 2 bases at J, leaving 6 bases unmatched. Germline CDR1 and CDR2: SGHAT and FQNNGV. The CDR3 consists of 16 residues. CDR3 sequence (DNA): TGTGCCAGCAGCGCCTCCGGGACTAGCGCCTACAATGAGCAGTTCTTC. Translated: CASSASGTSAYNEQFF.

In its sample, this clonotype was seen once. The V call is TRBV4-1, the J call TRBJ1-4; no definite D call. The CDR3 is 13 amino acids. Germline V gene data show CDR1 as MGHRA and CDR2 as YSYEKL. V dropped 1 base and J dropped 7 bases, with 7 bases sitting between them. This CDR3 is CASSQVAVEKLFF. Here the CDR3 DNA reads TGCGCCAGCAGCCAAGTAGCCGTTGAAAAACTGTTTTTT.

This clonotype was picked up many times. The chain combines TRBV2 with TRBJ2-2; 8 bases fit TRBD2. Unmatched junction bases numbered 6, after V lost 1 base and J lost 5 bases. CDR3 length equals 16 residues. From germline, CDR1 is SNHLY and CDR2 FYNNEI. The CDR3 DNA is TGTGCCAGCAGTGAAGAATGGACTAGCCCGACCGGGGAGCTGTTTTTT. Its translation is CASSEEWTSPTGELFF.

This clonotype was observed at least ten times. A much larger clonotype is one base distant, so this may be a read error. In DNA form, the CDR3 reads TGCGCCAGCAGCTTGGGGACAGGGGGTATAGCCTACGAGCAGTACTTC. Amino acids: CASSLGTGGIAYEQYF. The chain joins TRBV5-1 to TRBJ2-7, with 10 bases that match TRBD1. Trimming cost V 0 bases and J 2 bases; bases outside gene matches: 5. CDR1 and CDR2 from the germline V gene are SGHRS and YFSETQ. This CDR3 comprises 16 residues.